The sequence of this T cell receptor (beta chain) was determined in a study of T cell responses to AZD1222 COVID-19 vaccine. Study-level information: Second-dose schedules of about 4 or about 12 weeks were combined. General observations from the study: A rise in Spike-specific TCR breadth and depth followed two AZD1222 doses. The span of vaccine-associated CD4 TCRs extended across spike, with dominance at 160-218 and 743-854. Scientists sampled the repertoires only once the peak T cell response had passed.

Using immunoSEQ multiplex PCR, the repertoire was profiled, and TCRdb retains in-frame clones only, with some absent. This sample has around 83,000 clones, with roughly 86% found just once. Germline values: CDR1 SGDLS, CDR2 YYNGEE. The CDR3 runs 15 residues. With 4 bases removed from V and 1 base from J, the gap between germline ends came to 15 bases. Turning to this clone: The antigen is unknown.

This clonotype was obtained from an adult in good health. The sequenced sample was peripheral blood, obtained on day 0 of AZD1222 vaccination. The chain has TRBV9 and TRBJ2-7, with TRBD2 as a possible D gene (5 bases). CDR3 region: CASSPRGRESYEQYF. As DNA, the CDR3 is TGTGCCAGCAGCCCTCGGGGTAGGGAGTCCTACGAGCAGTACTTC. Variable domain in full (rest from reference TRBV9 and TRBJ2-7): DSGVTQTPKHLITATGQRVTLRCSPRSGDLSVYWYQQSLDQGLQFLIQYYNGEERAKGNILERFSAQQFPDLHSELNLSSLELGDSALYFCASSPRGRESYEQYFGPGTRLTVT.